This T cell receptor beta chain originates from a study of CD8+ T cells in alopecia areata. Study at large: For treated patients, severity scores reflected the percentage of scalp area affected. Broader study findings: Normal scalp had lower clonality than lesional scalp, with alopecia totalis/universalis lesions showing this most strongly.

cDNA serving as the sequencing template came from extracted, reverse transcribed RNA. Sequencing used immunoSEQ multiplex PCR; TCRdb keeps in-frame clones, though not all of them. The sample consists of under 150,000 clones, approximately 57% of them appearing once. In regard to this clone: Its antigen is as yet unknown.

Regarding treatment: oral pan-JAK inhibitor, 5-10 mg twice daily. Obtained from alopecia areata patients were lesional scalp punch biopsies along with peripheral blood. V gave up 0 bases and J gave up 3 bases, with 11 bases separating them. The CDR3 sequence is 14 residues long. From germline, CDR1 is GTSNPN and CDR2 SVGIG (reference sequence). The specimen was CD4+ T cells sorted from blood, collected at week 4, from a patient treated with tofacitinib. This sequence originates from a human donor with alopecia areata. The chain combines TRBV30 with TRBJ1-2, with D hard to call. CDR3 DNA: TGTGCCTGGAGTGTACCCAGGCCGCACTATGGCTACACCTTC. As protein: CAWSVPRPHYGYTF. Full variable domain (rest looked up from reference TRBV30 and TRBJ1-2): SQTIHQWPATLVQPVGSPLSLECTVEGTSNPNLYWYRQAAGRGLQLLFYSVGIGQISSEVPQNLSASRPQDRQFILSSKKLLLSDSGFYLCAWSVPRPHYGYTFGSGTRLTVV.